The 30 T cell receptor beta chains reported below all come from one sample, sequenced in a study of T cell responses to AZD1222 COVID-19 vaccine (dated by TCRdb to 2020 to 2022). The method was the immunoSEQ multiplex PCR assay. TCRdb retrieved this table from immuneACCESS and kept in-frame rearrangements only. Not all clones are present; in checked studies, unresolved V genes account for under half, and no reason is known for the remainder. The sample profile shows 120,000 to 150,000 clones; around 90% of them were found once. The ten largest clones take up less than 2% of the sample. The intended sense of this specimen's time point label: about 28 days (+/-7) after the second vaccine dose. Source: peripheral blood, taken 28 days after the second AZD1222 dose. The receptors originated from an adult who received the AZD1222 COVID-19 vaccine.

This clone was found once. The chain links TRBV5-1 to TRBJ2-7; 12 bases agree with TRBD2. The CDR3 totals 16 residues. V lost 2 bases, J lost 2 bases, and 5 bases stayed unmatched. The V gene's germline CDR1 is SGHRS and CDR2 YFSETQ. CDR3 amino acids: CASSLGLAGSTYEQYF. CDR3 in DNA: TGCGCCAGCAGCTTAGGACTAGCGGGATCGACCTACGAGCAGTACTTC.

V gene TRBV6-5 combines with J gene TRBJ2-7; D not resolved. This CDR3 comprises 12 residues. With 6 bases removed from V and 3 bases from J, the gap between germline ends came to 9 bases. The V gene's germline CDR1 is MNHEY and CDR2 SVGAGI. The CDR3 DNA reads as TGTGCCAGCAGATTACCGGACTACGAGCAGTACTTC. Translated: CASRLPDYEQYF.

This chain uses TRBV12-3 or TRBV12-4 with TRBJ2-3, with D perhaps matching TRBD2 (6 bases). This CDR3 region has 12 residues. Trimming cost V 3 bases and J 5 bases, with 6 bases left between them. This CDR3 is CASSLGGDTQYF. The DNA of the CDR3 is TGTGCCAGCAGTTTGGGAGGAGATACGCAGTATTTT.

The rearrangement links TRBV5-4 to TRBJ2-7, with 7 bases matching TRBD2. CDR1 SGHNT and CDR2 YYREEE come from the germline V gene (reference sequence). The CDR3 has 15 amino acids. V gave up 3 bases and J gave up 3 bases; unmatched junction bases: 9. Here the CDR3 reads CASSSLLAANYEQYF. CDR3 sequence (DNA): TGTGCCAGCAGCTCGCTTCTAGCGGCCAACTACGAGCAGTACTTC. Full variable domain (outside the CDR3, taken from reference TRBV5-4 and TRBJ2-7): ETGVTQSPTHLIKTRGQQVTLRCSSQSGHNTVSWYQQALGQGPQFIFQYYREEENGRGNFPPRFSGLQFPNYSSELNVNALELDDSALYLCASSSLLAANYEQYFGPGTRLTVT.

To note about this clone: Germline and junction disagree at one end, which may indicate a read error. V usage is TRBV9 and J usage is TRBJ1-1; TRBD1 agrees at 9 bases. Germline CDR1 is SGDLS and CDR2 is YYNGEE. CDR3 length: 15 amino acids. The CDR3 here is CASSVAGTGNSEAFF. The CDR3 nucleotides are TGTGCCAGCAGCGTAGCTGGGACAGGGAACTCTGAAGCTTTCTTT.

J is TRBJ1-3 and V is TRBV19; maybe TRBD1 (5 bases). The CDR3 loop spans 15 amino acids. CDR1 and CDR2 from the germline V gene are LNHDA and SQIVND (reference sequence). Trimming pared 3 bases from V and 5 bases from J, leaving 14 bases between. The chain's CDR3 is CASSMGGTGRNTIYF. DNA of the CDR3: TGTGCCAGTAGTATGGGGGGAACCGGAAGAAACACCATATATTTT.

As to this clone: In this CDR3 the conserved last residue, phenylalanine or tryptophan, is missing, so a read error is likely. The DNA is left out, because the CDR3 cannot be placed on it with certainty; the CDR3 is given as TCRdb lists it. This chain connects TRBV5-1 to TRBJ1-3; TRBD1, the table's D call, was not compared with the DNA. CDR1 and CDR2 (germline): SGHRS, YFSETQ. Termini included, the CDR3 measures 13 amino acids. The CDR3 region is CASSPTGGFCWGP.

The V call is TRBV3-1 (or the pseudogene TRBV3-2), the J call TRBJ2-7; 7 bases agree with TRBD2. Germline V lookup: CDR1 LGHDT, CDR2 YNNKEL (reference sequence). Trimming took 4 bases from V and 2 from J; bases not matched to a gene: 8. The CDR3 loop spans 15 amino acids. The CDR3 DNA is TGTGCCAGCAGCCTGGACCGGGGGGACGCCTACGAGCAGTACTTC. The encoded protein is CASSLDRGDAYEQYF.

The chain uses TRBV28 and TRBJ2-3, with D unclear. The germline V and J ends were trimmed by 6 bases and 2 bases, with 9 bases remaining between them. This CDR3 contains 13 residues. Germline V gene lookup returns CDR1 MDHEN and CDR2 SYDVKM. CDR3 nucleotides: TGTGCCAGCAGCCGAAGACCCACAGATACGCAGTATTTT. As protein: CASSRRPTDTQYF.

The CDR3 region has the DNA TGTGCCACTGAATGGCGCAGGGGGAGCGGTGGCTACACCTTC. This encodes CATEWRRGSGGYTF. The genes are TRBV19 and TRBJ1-2, with TRBD1 identical over 7 bases. With 10 bases clipped from V and 7 bases from J, the junction kept 15 bases outside the gene matches. The CDR3 has 14 residues. The V gene's germline CDR1 is LNHDA and CDR2 SQIVND (reference sequence).

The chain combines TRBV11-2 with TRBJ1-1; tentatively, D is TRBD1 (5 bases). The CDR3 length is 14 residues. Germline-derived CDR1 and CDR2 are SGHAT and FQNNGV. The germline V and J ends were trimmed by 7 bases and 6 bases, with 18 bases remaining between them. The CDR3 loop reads CASTPPIGTAEAFF. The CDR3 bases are TGTGCCAGCACCCCCCCGATTGGGACCGCTGAAGCTTTCTTT.

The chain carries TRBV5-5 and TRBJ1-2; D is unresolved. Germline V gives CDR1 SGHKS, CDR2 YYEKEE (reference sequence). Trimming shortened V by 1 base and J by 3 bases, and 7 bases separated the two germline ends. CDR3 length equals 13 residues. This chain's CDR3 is CASSLPTDYGYTF. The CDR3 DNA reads TGTGCCAGCAGCTTGCCTACTGACTATGGCTACACCTTC.

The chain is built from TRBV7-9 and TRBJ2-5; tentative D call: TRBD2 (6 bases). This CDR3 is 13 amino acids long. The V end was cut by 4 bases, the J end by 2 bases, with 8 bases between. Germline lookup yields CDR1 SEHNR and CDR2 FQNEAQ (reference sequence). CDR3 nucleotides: TGTGCCAGCAGCTCGGGGGTACAAGAGACCCAGTACTTC. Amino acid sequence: CASSSGVQETQYF.

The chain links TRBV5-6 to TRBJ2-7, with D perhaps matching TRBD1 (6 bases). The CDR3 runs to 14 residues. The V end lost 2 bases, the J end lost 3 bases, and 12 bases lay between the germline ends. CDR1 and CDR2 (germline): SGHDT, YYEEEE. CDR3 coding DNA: TGTGCCAGCAGCTTTGGACAGTCTTTCTACGAGCAGTACTTC. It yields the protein CASSFGQSFYEQYF.

CDR3 in amino acids: CASRAGTVKNYGYTF. The CDR3 DNA follows: TGTGCCAGCAGGGCCGGGACAGTAAAAAACTATGGCTACACCTTC. The chain has TRBV2 and TRBJ1-2; TRBD1 matches 7 bases. Germline CDR1 and CDR2: SNHLY and FYNNEI. The V and J ends lost 6 bases and 2 bases, in that order; junction bases with no gene match: 9. CDR3 length: 15 amino acids.

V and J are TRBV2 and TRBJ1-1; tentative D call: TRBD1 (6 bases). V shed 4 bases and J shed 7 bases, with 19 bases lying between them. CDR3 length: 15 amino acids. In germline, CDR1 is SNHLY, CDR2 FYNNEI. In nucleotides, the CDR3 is TGTGCCAGCAGTGGAATAGGCCAGGGGTATTTTGAAGCTTTCTTT. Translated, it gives CASSGIGQGYFEAFF.

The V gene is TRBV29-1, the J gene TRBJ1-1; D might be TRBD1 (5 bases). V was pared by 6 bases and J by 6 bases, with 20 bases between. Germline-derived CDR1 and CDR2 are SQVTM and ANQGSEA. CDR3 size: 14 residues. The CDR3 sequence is CSVEQVGGVSEAFF. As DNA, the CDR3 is TGCAGCGTGGAACAAGTTGGAGGGGTTTCTGAAGCTTTCTTT.

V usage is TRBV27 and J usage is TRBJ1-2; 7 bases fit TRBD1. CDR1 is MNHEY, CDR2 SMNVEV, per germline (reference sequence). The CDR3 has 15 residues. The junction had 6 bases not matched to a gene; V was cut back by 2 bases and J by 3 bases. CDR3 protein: CASSLGRGLDYGYTF. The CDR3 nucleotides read TGTGCCAGCAGTTTAGGGAGGGGGCTTGACTATGGCTACACCTTC.

Here the CDR3 DNA reads TGTGCCAGCAGCTCACGGGGGGAGGCTATAGAGCAGTACTTC. Translating gives CASSSRGEAIEQYF. The chain combines TRBV5-4 with TRBJ2-7; 7 bases fit TRBD2. Germline V CDR1 and CDR2: SGHNT, YYREEE (reference sequence). The CDR3 contains 14 residues. The J segment lost 7 bases and the V segment lost 3 bases, leaving 10 bases of the junction unmatched.

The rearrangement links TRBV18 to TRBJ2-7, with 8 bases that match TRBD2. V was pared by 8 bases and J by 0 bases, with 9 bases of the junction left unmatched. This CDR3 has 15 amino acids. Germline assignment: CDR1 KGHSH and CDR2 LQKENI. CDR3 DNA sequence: TGTGCCAGCACCAGGCGGGGGGACAACTCCTACGAGCAGTACTTC. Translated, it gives CASTRRGDNSYEQYF.

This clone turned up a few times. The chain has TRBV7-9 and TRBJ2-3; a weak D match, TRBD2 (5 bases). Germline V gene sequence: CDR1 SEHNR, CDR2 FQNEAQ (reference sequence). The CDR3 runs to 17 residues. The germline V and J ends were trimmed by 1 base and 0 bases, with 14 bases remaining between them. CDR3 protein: CASSLGWLAASTDTQYF. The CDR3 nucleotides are TGTGCCAGCAGCTTAGGTTGGCTAGCTGCTAGCACAGATACGCAGTATTTT.

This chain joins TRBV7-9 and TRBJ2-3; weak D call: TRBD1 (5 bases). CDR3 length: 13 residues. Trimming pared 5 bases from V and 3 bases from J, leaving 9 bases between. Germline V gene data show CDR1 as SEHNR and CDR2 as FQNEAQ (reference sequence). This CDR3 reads CASSRRETDTQYF. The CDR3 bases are TGTGCCAGCAGCCGCAGGGAAACAGATACGCAGTATTTT.

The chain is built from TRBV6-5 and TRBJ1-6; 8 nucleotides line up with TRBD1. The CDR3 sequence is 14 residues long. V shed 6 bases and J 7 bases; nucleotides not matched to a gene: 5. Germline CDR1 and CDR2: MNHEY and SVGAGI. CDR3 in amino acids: CASSRQGRNSPLHF. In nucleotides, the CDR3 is TGTGCCAGCAGCCGACAGGGGAGGAATTCACCCCTCCACTTT.

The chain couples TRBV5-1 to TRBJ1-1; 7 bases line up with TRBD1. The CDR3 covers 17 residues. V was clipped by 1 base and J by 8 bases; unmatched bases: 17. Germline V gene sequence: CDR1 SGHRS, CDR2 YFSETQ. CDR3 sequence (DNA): TGCGCCAGCAGCTTGAGGCCTCTGGGACAGCCGTACGGGGAAGCTTTCTTT. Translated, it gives CASSLRPLGQPYGEAFF.

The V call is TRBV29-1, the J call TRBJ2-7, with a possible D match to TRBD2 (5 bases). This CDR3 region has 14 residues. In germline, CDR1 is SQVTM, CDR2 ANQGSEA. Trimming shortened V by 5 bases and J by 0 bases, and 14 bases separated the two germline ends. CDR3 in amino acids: CSVLNPGDSYEQYF. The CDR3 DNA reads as TGCAGCGTTCTCAACCCCGGGGACTCCTACGAGCAGTACTTC.

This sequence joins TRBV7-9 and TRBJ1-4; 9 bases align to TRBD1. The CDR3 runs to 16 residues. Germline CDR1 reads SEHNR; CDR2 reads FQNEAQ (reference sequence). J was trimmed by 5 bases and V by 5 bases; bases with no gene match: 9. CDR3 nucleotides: TGTGCCAGCAGCGCAAACTCCGGGACAGGGAATGAAAAACTGTTTTTT. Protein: CASSANSGTGNEKLFF.

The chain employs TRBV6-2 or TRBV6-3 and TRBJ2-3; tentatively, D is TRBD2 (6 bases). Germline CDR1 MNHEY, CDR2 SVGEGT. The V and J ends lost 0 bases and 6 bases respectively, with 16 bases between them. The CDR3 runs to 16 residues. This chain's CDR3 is CASSYSMGSLADTQYF. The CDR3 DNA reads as TGTGCCAGCAGTTACTCGATGGGGTCCCTAGCGGATACGCAGTATTTT.

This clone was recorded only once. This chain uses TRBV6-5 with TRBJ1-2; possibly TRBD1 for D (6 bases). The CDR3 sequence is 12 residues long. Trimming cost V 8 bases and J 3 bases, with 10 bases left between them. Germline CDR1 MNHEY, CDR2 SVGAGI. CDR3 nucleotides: TGTGCCAGCGGGGGGCGGGACTATGGCTACACCTTC. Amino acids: CASGGRDYGYTF.

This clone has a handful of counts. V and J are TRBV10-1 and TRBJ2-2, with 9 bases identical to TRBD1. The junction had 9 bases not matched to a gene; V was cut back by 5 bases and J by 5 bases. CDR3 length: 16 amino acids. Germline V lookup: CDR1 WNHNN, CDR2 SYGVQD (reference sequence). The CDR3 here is CASSPRGTGRTGELFF. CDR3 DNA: TGCGCCAGCAGTCCCAGGGGGACAGGGCGAACCGGGGAGCTGTTTTTT.

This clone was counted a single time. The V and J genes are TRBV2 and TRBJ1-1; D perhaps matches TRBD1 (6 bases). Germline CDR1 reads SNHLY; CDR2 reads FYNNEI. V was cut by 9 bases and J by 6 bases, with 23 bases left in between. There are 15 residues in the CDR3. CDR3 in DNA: TGTGCCAGTACCCGCTGGGGGCCAGGAGGAGCTGAAGCTTTCTTT. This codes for CASTRWGPGGAEAFF.